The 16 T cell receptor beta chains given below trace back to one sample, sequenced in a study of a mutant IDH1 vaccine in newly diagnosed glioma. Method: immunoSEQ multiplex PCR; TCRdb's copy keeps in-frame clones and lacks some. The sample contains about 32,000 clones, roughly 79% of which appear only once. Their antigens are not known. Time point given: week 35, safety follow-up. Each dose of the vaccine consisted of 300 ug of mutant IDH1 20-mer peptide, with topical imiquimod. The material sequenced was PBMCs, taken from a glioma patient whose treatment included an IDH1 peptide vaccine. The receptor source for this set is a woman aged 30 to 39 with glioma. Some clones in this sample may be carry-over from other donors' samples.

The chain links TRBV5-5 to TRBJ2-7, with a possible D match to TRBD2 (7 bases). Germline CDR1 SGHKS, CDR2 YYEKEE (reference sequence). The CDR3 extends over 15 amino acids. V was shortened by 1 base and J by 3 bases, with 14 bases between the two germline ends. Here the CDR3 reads CASSLMAGEGYEQYF. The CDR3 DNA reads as TGTGCCAGCAGCTTGATGGCAGGGGAGGGCTACGAGCAGTACTTC.

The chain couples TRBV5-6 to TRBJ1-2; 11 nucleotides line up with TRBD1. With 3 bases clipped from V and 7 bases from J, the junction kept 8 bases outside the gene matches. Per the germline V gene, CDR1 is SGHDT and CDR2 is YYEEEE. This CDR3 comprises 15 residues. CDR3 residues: CASSSPGQGVIGYTF. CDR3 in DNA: TGTGCCAGCAGCTCCCCGGGACAGGGGGTGATTGGCTACACCTTC.

The DNA for the CDR3 is TGTGCCAGCAGGGAAAGCCGCGGGACCCAGTACTTC. This codes for CASRESRGTQYF. The chain employs TRBV6-5 and TRBJ2-5; D ambiguous. V was pared by 6 bases and J by 7 bases, with 12 bases between. Germline V gene data show CDR1 as MNHEY and CDR2 as SVGAGI. The CDR3 is 12 residues long.

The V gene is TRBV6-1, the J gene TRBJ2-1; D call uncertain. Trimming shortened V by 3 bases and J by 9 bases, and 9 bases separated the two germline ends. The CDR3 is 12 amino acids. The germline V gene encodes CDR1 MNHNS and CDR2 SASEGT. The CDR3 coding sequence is TGTGCCAGCAGTGAGGGGTTTGTTGAGCAGTTCTTC. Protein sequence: CASSEGFVEQFF.

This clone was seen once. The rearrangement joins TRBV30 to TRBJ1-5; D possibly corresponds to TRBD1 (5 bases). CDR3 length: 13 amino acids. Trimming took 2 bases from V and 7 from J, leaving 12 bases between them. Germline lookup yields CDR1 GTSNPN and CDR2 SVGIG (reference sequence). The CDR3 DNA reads TGTGCCTGGAGTAGGCAGGGCAGGCAGCCCCAGCATTTT. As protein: CAWSRQGRQPQHF. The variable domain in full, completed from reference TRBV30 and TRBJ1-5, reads SQTIHQWPATLVQPVGSPLSLECTVEGTSNPNLYWYRQAAGRGLQLLFYSVGIGQISSEVPQNLSASRPQDRQFILSSKKLLLSDSGFYLCAWSRQGRQPQHFGDGTRLSIL.

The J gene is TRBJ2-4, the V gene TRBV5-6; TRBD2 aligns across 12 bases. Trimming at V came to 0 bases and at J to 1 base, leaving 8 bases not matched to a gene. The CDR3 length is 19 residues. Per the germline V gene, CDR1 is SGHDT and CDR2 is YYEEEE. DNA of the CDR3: TGTGCCAGCAGCTTGGAGTGGCTAGCGGGAGGGGGTGCCAAAAACATTCAGTACTTC. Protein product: CASSLEWLAGGGAKNIQYF.

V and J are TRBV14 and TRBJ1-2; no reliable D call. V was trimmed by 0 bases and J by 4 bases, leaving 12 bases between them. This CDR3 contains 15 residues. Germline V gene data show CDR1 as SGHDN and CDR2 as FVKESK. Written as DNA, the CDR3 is TGTGCCAGCAGCCAAGATTCAGGAGGGCCCTATGGCTACACCTTC. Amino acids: CASSQDSGGPYGYTF. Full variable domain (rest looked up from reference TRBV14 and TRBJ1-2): EAGVTQFPSHSVIEKGQTVTLRCDPISGHDNLYWYRRVMGKEIKFLLHFVKESKQDESGMPNNRFLAERTGGTYSTLKVQPAELEDSGVYFCASSQDSGGPYGYTFGSGTRLTVV.

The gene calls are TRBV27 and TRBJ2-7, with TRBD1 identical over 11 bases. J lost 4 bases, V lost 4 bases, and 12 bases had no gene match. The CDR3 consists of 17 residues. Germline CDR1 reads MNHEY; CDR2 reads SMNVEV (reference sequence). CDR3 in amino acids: CASSYRPRTGGSYEQYF. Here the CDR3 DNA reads TGTGCCAGCAGTTACCGACCGAGGACAGGGGGCTCGTACGAGCAGTACTTC.

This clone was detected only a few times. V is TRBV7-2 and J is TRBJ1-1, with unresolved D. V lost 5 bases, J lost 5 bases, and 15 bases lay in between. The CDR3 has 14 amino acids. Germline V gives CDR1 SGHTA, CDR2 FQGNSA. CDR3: CASSPYWTGTEAFF. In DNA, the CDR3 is TGTGCCAGCAGCCCTTATTGGACGGGAACTGAAGCTTTCTTT.

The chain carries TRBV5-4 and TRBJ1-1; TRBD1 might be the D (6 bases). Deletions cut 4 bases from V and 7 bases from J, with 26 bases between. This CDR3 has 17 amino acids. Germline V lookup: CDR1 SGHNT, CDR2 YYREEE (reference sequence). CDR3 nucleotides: TGTGCCAGCAGCCTCTCGCGAGGGGGTGGTTTATTTAGTGAAGCTTTCTTT. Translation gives CASSLSRGGGLFSEAFF.

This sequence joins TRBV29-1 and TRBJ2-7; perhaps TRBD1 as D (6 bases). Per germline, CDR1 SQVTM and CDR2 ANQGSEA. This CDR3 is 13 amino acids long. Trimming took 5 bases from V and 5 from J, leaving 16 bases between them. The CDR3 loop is CSVSGTSTHEQYF. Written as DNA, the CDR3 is TGCAGCGTTTCCGGGACATCAACCCACGAGCAGTACTTC.

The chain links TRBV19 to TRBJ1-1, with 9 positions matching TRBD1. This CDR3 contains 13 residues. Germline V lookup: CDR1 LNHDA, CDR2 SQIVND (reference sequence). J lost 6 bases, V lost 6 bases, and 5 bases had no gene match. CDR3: CASSRQGGAEAFF. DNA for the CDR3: TGTGCCAGTAGCAGACAGGGGGGTGCTGAAGCTTTCTTT.

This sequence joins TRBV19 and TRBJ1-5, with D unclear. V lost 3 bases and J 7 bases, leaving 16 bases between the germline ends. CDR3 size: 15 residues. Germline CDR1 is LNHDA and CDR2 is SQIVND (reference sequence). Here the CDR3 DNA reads TGTGCCAGTAGTATGCTACTGGGGAGCGGGCAGCCCCAGCATTTT. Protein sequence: CASSMLLGSGQPQHF.

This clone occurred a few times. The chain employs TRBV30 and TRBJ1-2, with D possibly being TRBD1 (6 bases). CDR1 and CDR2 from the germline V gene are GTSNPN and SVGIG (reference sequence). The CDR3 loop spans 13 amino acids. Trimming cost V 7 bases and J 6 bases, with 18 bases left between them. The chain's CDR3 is CASRLSGAHGYTF. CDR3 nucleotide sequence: TGTGCCTCCCGCCTCTCAGGGGCCCATGGCTACACCTTC.

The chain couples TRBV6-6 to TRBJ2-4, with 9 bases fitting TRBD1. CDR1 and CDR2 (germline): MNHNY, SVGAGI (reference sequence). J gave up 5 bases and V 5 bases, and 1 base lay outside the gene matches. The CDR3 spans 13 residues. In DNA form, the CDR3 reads TGTGCCAGCAGTAGGACAGGGGAAAACATTCAGTACTTC. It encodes CASSRTGENIQYF.

The CDR3 coding sequence is TGTGCCAGCAGTGGCGGACAGGGCGGGGAGCTGTTTTTT. It translates to CASSGGQGGELFF. The V call is TRBV27, the J call TRBJ2-2; 8 nucleotides line up with TRBD1. This CDR3 spans 13 amino acids. Germline CDR1 reads MNHEY; CDR2 reads SMNVEV (reference sequence). V trimming: 5 bases; J trimming: 7 bases; junction bases outside the gene matches: 3.